The 20 T cell receptor beta chains below come from one sample, sequenced in a study of CD8 T cells in ankylosing spondylitis. Overall study findings and caveats: Seemingly distinctive of ankylosing spondylitis blood was a TCR beta motif formed by eight highly homologous variants.

No antigen has been identified for these receptors. MiXCR, run by TCRdb on the 5' RACE reads, gives a single entry per CDR3 protein. The sample lists around 220,000 distinct CDR3 sequences; around 18% were seen once. The sample comprised blood, either unsorted or a sorted T cell fraction (not recorded which). Every receptor here comes from a male donor with ankylosing spondylitis.

J is TRBJ2-6 and V is TRBV7-3; a weak D match, TRBD2 (6 bases). This CDR3 contains 16 residues. Germline lookup yields CDR1 SGHTA and CDR2 FQGTGA. Deletions cut 2 bases from V and 12 bases from J, with 20 bases between. The CDR3 reads CASSLSPYGEGGVLTF. In nucleotides, the CDR3 is TGTGCCAGCAGCTTATCGCCGTATGGTGAGGGAGGCGTCCTGACTTTC.

The V call is TRBV19, the J call TRBJ2-1; 14 bases are shared with TRBD2. Germline trimming cut 5 bases from V and 5 bases from J; bases unmatched to any gene: 2. This CDR3 comprises 15 residues. The germline gives CDR1 LNHDA, CDR2 SQIVND (reference sequence). The CDR3 protein is CASSVGLAGDNEQFF. The CDR3, as DNA: TGTGCCAGTAGTGTGGGACTAGCGGGGGACAATGAGCAGTTCTTC.

This clonotype was seen a few times. This chain joins TRBV7-9 and TRBJ1-5; 8 nucleotides agree with TRBD1. V shed 5 bases and J 6 bases; nucleotides not matched to a gene: 6. In germline, CDR1 is SEHNR, CDR2 FQNEAQ (reference sequence). CDR3 length: 14 amino acids. The CDR3 DNA reads TGTGCCAGCAGCGCTGGGACAGGTGTTCAGCCCCAGCATTTT. Its translation: CASSAGTGVQPQHF. Variable domain in full (rest from reference TRBV7-9 and TRBJ1-5): DTGVSQNPRHKITKRGQNVTFRCDPISEHNRLYWYRQTLGQGPEFLTYFQNEAQLEKSRLLSDRFSAERPKGSFSTLEIQRTEQGDSAMYLCASSAGTGVQPQHFGDGTRLSIL.

This clonotype has more than one count but fewer than ten. Here the CDR3 reads CASSESTGSKETQYF. The CDR3, as DNA: TGCGCCAGCAGTGAGTCGACAGGCTCCAAGGAGACCCAGTACTTC. This chain connects TRBV10-2 to TRBJ2-5; TRBD1 is a possible D gene (6 bases). The V and J ends lost 0 bases and 5 bases respectively, with 13 bases between them. This CDR3 contains 15 residues. Germline V CDR1 and CDR2: WSHSY, SAAADI.

The chain combines TRBV12-3 or TRBV12-4 with TRBJ2-4; D gene uncertain. V lost 7 bases, J lost 7 bases, and 11 bases lay in between. This CDR3 spans 12 amino acids. This chain's CDR3 is CASTGEANIQYF. Written as DNA, the CDR3 is TGTGCCAGCACGGGTGAGGCTAACATTCAGTACTTC.

A few counts support this clonotype. This chain links TRBV5-1 with TRBJ2-7; D is possibly TRBD1 or TRBD2 (6 bases each). Germline V gene lookup returns CDR1 SGHRS and CDR2 YFSETQ. CDR3 size: 16 residues. V dropped 4 bases and J dropped 0 bases, with 17 bases sitting between them. In DNA, the CDR3 is TGCGCCAGCAGCCCCCTGGGGGGCTTAAGCTCCTACGAGCAGTACTTC. This sequence encodes CASSPLGGLSSYEQYF.

In its sample, this clonotype was seen a few times. The chain recombines TRBV12-3 or TRBV12-4 with TRBJ2-1; 11 bases match TRBD2. Germline trimming cut 6 bases from V and 10 bases from J; bases unmatched to any gene: 11. The CDR3 has 15 residues. DNA for the CDR3: TGTGCCAGCAGCCGGACTAGCGGGCTATCCAGGGAGCAGTTCTTC. Protein product: CASSRTSGLSREQFF.

This clonotype was seen a few times. The rearrangement uses TRBV4-1 and TRBJ2-7; D ambiguous. CDR3 length: 15 amino acids. Germline-derived CDR1 and CDR2 are MGHRA and YSYEKL. V lost 2 bases, J lost 2 bases, and 13 bases lay in between. In DNA, the CDR3 is TGCGCCAGCAGCCAATTGACCCTGCCTGCCTACGAGCAGTACTTC. Its protein is CASSQLTLPAYEQYF.

The genes are TRBV27 and TRBJ1-1; TRBD1 is a possible D gene (5 bases). V lost 0 bases and J 0 bases, leaving 8 bases between the germline ends. This CDR3 spans 15 amino acids. CDR1 and CDR2 (germline): MNHEY, SMNVEV (reference sequence). The DNA of the CDR3 is TGTGCCAGCAGTTTATCGCAGGGACTGAACACTGAAGCTTTCTTT. Translated: CASSLSQGLNTEAFF.

This clonotype was counted ten times or more. The rearrangement links TRBV28 to TRBJ2-4; 7 bases are shared with TRBD1. Per the germline V gene, CDR1 is MDHEN and CDR2 is SYDVKM. V lost 8 bases, J lost 5 bases, and 6 bases stayed unmatched. CDR3 length equals 13 residues. CDR3 loop: CASADRVQNIQYF. The CDR3 DNA sequence: TGTGCCAGCGCCGACAGGGTGCAAAACATTCAGTACTTC.

This clonotype was detected only a few times. The rearrangement joins TRBV2 to TRBJ2-1, with 11 positions matching TRBD2. V trimming: 3 bases; J trimming: 8 bases; junction bases outside the gene matches: 9. The CDR3 runs 16 residues. The germline V gene has CDR1 SNHLY and CDR2 FYNNEI. CDR3 nucleotides: TGTGCCAGCAGTGATTGGTTAGCGGGAGGGCCGGATGAGCAGTTCTTC. It is translated as CASSDWLAGGPDEQFF.

The rearrangement joins TRBV20-1 to TRBJ2-7; D may match TRBD1 or TRBD2 (6 bases each). V lost 0 bases and J 4 bases, leaving 13 bases between the germline ends. This CDR3 spans 14 amino acids. CDR1 and CDR2 from the germline V gene are DFQATT and SNEGSKA (reference sequence). The CDR3 DNA follows: TGCAGTGCTAGAGAACTACAGGGAGGATACGAGCAGTACTTC. Amino acid sequence: CSARELQGGYEQYF.

This clonotype appeared a single time. V and J are TRBV5-5 and TRBJ2-7; D gene uncertain. Trimming cost V 0 bases and J 3 bases, with 10 bases left between them. CDR3 length: 14 residues. Germline CDR1 and CDR2: SGHKS and YYEKEE (reference sequence). CDR3 in DNA: TGTGCCAGCAGCTTGGCCGAAGCGCTCTACGAGCAGTACTTC. Its translation: CASSLAEALYEQYF.

The chain links TRBV21-1 to TRBJ1-3; the table's D gene call, TRBD1, was not cross checked with the DNA. TRBV21-1 is termed a pseudogene. The CDR3 extends over 17 amino acids. The CDR3 here is CASSTQGDSVAGNTIYF. CDR3 DNA sequence: TGTGCCAGCAGCACACAGGGGGACTCGGTCGCTGGAAACACCATATATTTT.

As DNA, the CDR3 is TGTGCCAGCAGCTTAGACCGCACAGGGGGTGTTGGCTACACCTTC. It translates to CASSLDRTGGVGYTF. V usage is TRBV7-2 and J usage is TRBJ1-2; 8 bases fit TRBD1. The CDR3 spans 15 residues. The germline V gene encodes CDR1 SGHTA and CDR2 FQGNSA. J gave up 7 bases and V 1 base, and 8 bases lay outside the gene matches.

This clonotype has more than one count but fewer than ten. The gene calls are TRBV29-1 and TRBJ2-5; 10 bases align to TRBD1. Trimming removed 6 bases from V and 0 bases from J; junction bases left unmatched: 7. The germline CDR1 and CDR2 sequences are SQVTM and ANQGSEA. The CDR3 is 15 amino acids. CDR3 nucleotides: TGCAGCGTGAAGCCGGGACAGGGGTACCAAGAGACCCAGTACTTC. Its translation: CSVKPGQGYQETQYF. The entire variable domain, with the rest obtained from reference TRBV29-1 and TRBJ2-5, is as follows: SAVISQKPSRDICQRGTSLTIQCQVDSQVTMMFWYRQQPGQSLTLIATANQGSEATYESGFVIDKFPISRPNLTFSTLTVSNMSPEDSSIYLCSVKPGQGYQETQYFGPGTRLLVL.

The rearrangement uses TRBV27 and TRBJ1-1; D is unclear. CDR3 length equals 15 residues. Per germline, CDR1 MNHEY and CDR2 SMNVEV (reference sequence). With 0 bases removed from V and 0 bases from J, the gap between germline ends came to 8 bases. CDR3 amino acids: CASSLSPGLNTEAFF. In DNA, the CDR3 is TGTGCCAGCAGTTTATCTCCGGGCCTGAACACTGAAGCTTTCTTT.

This clonotype was observed a handful of times. J is TRBJ1-1 and V is TRBV29-1; the D gene is possibly TRBD1 (5 bases). Trimming left V 0 bases short and J 4 bases short, with 15 bases between. Germline V gives CDR1 SQVTM, CDR2 ANQGSEA. This CDR3 comprises 15 residues. The chain's CDR3 is CSVEDQRREGTEAFF. In nucleotides, the CDR3 is TGCAGCGTTGAAGATCAGCGCAGGGAGGGCACTGAAGCTTTCTTT.

V and J are TRBV20-1 and TRBJ2-1; no definite D call. The germline gives CDR1 DFQATT, CDR2 SNEGSKA (reference sequence). The V and J ends lost 0 bases and 3 bases respectively, with 9 bases between them. The CDR3 is 14 residues long. CDR3 loop: CSARDMASYNEQFF. The CDR3 region has the DNA TGCAGTGCTAGAGATATGGCTAGCTACAATGAGCAGTTCTTC.

This clonotype has just a few counts. This chain connects TRBV3-1 to TRBJ1-1; tentatively, D is TRBD1 (5 bases). Germline loops: CDR1 LGHDT, CDR2 YNNKEL (reference sequence). This CDR3 spans 15 amino acids. V lost 2 bases, J lost 3 bases, and 13 bases lay in between. The CDR3 here is CASSQPQRGDTEAFF. CDR3 coding DNA: TGTGCCAGCAGCCAACCCCAGCGAGGGGACACTGAAGCTTTCTTT.